The 18 T cell receptor beta chains given below trace back to one sample, sequenced in a study of CD8+ T cells in alopecia areata. Once RNA had been extracted, it was reverse transcribed into cDNA to act as the sequencing template. Assay used: immunoSEQ multiplex PCR; TCRdb lists only in-frame clones, some missing. The table records approximately 100,000 clones, around 60% of them present only once. Treatment specified: oral pan-JAK inhibitor, 5-10 mg twice daily. Sequencing used CD8+ T cells sorted from blood, obtained at approximately week 60, from a patient treated with tofacitinib. Receptor source: a human donor with alopecia areata.

This clone was seen only a few times. The chain links TRBV30 to TRBJ2-1; TRBD2 aligns across 13 bases. This CDR3 has 18 residues. In germline, CDR1 is GTSNPN, CDR2 SVGIG (reference sequence). The ends lost 4 bases at V and 4 bases at J; junction bases unmatched: 13. The CDR3 here is CAWTMRLGTSGAYNEQFF. The CDR3, as DNA: TGTGCCTGGACGATGCGGCTAGGGACTAGCGGGGCGTACAATGAGCAGTTCTTC.

This chain uses TRBV7-9 with TRBJ2-7; 9 bases line up with TRBD2. Per germline, CDR1 SEHNR and CDR2 FQNEAQ (reference sequence). V lost 5 bases and J lost 4; bases outside the gene matches: 3. The CDR3 covers 13 residues. The CDR3 here is CASSGLAGYEQYF. As DNA, the CDR3 is TGTGCCAGCAGCGGGCTAGCGGGATACGAGCAGTACTTC. The complete variable domain, with remaining parts taken from reference TRBV7-9 and TRBJ2-7, reads DTGVSQNPRHKITKRGQNVTFRCDPISEHNRLYWYRQTLGQGPEFLTYFQNEAQLEKSRLLSDRFSAERPKGSFSTLEIQRTEQGDSAMYLCASSGLAGYEQYFGPGTRLTVT.

The V and J genes are TRBV5-1 and TRBJ1-6; 9 bases are a match to TRBD1. V lost 4 bases and J lost 8; bases outside the gene matches: 7. The CDR3 covers 15 residues. Germline values: CDR1 SGHRS, CDR2 YFSETQ. CDR3 coding DNA: TGCGCCAGCAGCCATAGGGGACAGGGCCATTCACCCCTCCACTTT. Protein sequence: CASSHRGQGHSPLHF.

The table lists this clone with a few counts. The chain combines TRBV5-1 with TRBJ2-7; possible D gene TRBD2, 5 bases. Germline V CDR1 and CDR2: SGHRS, YFSETQ. Trimming removed 2 bases at V and 7 bases at J, with 13 bases between. This CDR3 has 13 amino acids. The CDR3 loop reads CASSLGSTREQYF. The CDR3 DNA is TGCGCCAGCAGCTTAGGGTCTACTAGGGAGCAGTACTTC.

The chain uses TRBV13 and TRBJ2-7; D may be TRBD2 (6 bases). The CDR3 contains 13 residues. Between the trimmed V and J ends, which lost 7 bases and 3 bases, there was a span of 13 bases. The germline V gene encodes CDR1 PRHDT and CDR2 FYEKMQ (reference sequence). The DNA of the CDR3 is TGTGCCAGCACCGAAGGGAGGAGCTACGAGCAGTACTTC. Translation gives CASTEGRSYEQYF. Variable domain in full (rest from reference TRBV13 and TRBJ2-7): AAGVIQSPRHLIKEKRETATLKCYPIPRHDTVYWYQQGPGQDPQFLISFYEKMQSDKGSIPDRFSAQQFSDYHSELNMSSLELGDSALYFCASTEGRSYEQYFGPGTRLTVT.

This clone was counted between two and nine times. The chain carries TRBV2 and TRBJ1-3, with a possible D match to TRBD1 (5 bases). CDR1 is SNHLY and CDR2 is FYNNEI in the germline V gene. The CDR3 consists of 16 residues. With 5 bases removed from V and 0 bases from J, the gap between germline ends came to 14 bases. In nucleotides, the CDR3 is TGTGCCAGCAGTACCCGGACACCAGTCTCTGGAAACACCATATATTTT. Translation: CASSTRTPVSGNTIYF.

This clone was detected only a few times. CDR3 in amino acids: CASSPRETQYF. The CDR3 DNA is TGTGCCAGCAGCCCCCGTGAGACCCAGTACTTC. This chain links TRBV7-9 with TRBJ2-5; no definite D call. The CDR3 has 11 residues. The V gene lost 5 bases and the J gene lost 5 bases, with 6 bases spanning the gap. Per germline, CDR1 SEHNR and CDR2 FQNEAQ (reference sequence).

This clone was recorded a few times. This rearrangement joins TRBV29-1 to TRBJ1-1; D is perhaps TRBD1 (5 bases). V was cut by 0 bases and J by 5 bases, with 22 bases left in between. Germline V gene lookup returns CDR1 SQVTM and CDR2 ANQGSEA. This CDR3 contains 17 residues. In nucleotides, the CDR3 is TGCAGCGTTGAAGATAGTGGGCGCCAGGGAGTTTGGACTGAAGCTTTCTTT. Translating gives CSVEDSGRQGVWTEAFF. The variable domain in full, completed from reference TRBV29-1 and TRBJ1-1, reads SAVISQKPSRDICQRGTSLTIQCQVDSQVTMMFWYRQQPGQSLTLIATANQGSEATYESGFVIDKFPISRPNLTFSTLTVSNMSPEDSSIYLCSVEDSGRQGVWTEAFFGQGTRLTVV.

This clone was seen a few times. The V and J genes are TRBV30 and TRBJ1-1; TRBD1 might be the D (6 bases). Germline CDR1 is GTSNPN and CDR2 is SVGIG (reference sequence). The CDR3 loop spans 13 amino acids. The V end was cut by 5 bases, the J end by 2 bases, with 12 bases between. The chain's CDR3 is CAWAGQLNTEAFF. CDR3 nucleotides: TGTGCCTGGGCCGGACAGCTTAACACTGAAGCTTTCTTT.

The chain employs TRBV25-1 and TRBJ2-1; D is ambiguous. The CDR3 covers 11 residues. V lost 5 bases and J lost 7, with 6 bases in between. Looked up from germline, CDR1 is MGHDK and CDR2 is SYGVNS. The DNA for the CDR3 is TGTGCCAGCAGTCCCGGAAATGAGCAGTTCTTC. Its protein is CASSPGNEQFF.

The CDR3 region has the DNA TGTGCCAGCAGTTCGATAGAGGGGTTCGATGGCTACACCTTC. Its translation is CASSSIEGFDGYTF. The genes are TRBV9 and TRBJ1-2, with D possibly TRBD1 on 5 matching bases. The germline gives CDR1 SGDLS, CDR2 YYNGEE. Trimming pared 5 bases from V and 6 bases from J, leaving 17 bases between. CDR3 length equals 14 residues.

The V call is TRBV11-1, the J call TRBJ2-5; D gene uncertain. The CDR3 loop spans 16 amino acids. Trimming took 5 bases from V and 2 from J, leaving 18 bases between them. Germline V CDR1 and CDR2: SGHAT, FQDESV (reference sequence). The CDR3 DNA reads TGTGCCAGCAGCCATTCAGACGCGGCCCCACAAGAGACCCAGTACTTC. Amino acids: CASSHSDAAPQETQYF.

This sequence joins TRBV5-1 and TRBJ2-7; TRBD1 is a possible D gene (6 bases). CDR1 and CDR2 from the germline V gene are SGHRS and YFSETQ. The CDR3 has 17 amino acids. Deletions cut 2 bases from V and 7 bases from J, with 25 bases between. The chain's CDR3 is CASSFHRVGLFTGEQYF. The CDR3 coding sequence is TGCGCCAGCAGCTTTCACAGGGTCGGGTTGTTCACGGGGGAGCAGTACTTC. The full variable domain, in which reference TRBV5-1 and TRBJ2-7 provide the parts outside the CDR3, is KAGVTQTPRYLIKTRGQQVTLSCSPISGHRSVSWYQQTPGQGLQFLFEYFSETQRNKGNFPGRFSGRQFSNSRSEMNVSTLELGDSALYLCASSFHRVGLFTGEQYFGPGTRLTVT.

The chain carries TRBV5-1 and TRBJ2-7; 8 bases are shared with TRBD1. This CDR3 has 15 residues. CDR1 SGHRS and CDR2 YFSETQ come from the germline V gene. V lost 5 bases to trimming and J lost 2 bases; unmatched junction nucleotides: 9. The CDR3 region is CASRSQGAPPYEQYF. In nucleotides, the CDR3 is TGCGCCAGCAGATCCCAGGGGGCCCCCCCCTACGAGCAGTACTTC. Based on the CDR3 plus reference TRBV5-1 and TRBJ2-7, the full variable domain is KAGVTQTPRYLIKTRGQQVTLSCSPISGHRSVSWYQQTPGQGLQFLFEYFSETQRNKGNFPGRFSGRQFSNSRSEMNVSTLELGDSALYLCASRSQGAPPYEQYFGPGTRLTVT.

The chain uses TRBV29-1 and TRBJ2-1, with D perhaps TRBD2 (5 bases). Germline V CDR1 and CDR2: SQVTM, ANQGSEA. The CDR3 loop spans 13 amino acids. V lost 4 bases and J lost 9, with 16 bases in between. The CDR3 nucleotides read TGCAGCGTTGCCCCGGGTCGGGGTAGTGAGCAGTTCTTC. This sequence encodes CSVAPGRGSEQFF.

About this clone: Other DNA sequences in this specimen translate into the identical CDR3. The rearrangement links TRBV19 to TRBJ2-7; 9 nucleotides match TRBD1. Germline assignment: CDR1 LNHDA and CDR2 SQIVND (reference sequence). This CDR3 comprises 14 residues. V lost 3 bases, J lost 4 bases, and 4 bases stayed unmatched. The CDR3 loop reads CASSIGDRAYEQYF. The CDR3 DNA reads as TGTGCCAGTAGTATCGGGGACAGGGCGTACGAGCAGTACTTC.

DNA for the CDR3: TGTGCCTGGAGTGAGGGTGGATCTCAGCCCCAGCATTTT. This translates into CAWSEGGSQPQHF. The chain links TRBV30 to TRBJ1-5; D gene ambiguous. The length of the CDR3 is 13 residues. Germline values: CDR1 GTSNPN, CDR2 SVGIG (reference sequence). The germline V and J ends were trimmed by 1 base and 6 bases, with 10 bases remaining between them.

The gene calls are TRBV27 and TRBJ2-7, with D unresolved. This CDR3 comprises 13 residues. Trimming took 0 bases from V and 2 from J, leaving 5 bases between them. Germline loops: CDR1 MNHEY, CDR2 SMNVEV (reference sequence). CDR3 amino acids: CASSLSVTYEQYF. The CDR3 DNA is TGTGCCAGCAGTTTATCGGTAACCTACGAGCAGTACTTC.